This T cell receptor (beta chain) is from a study of shared clonotypes between healthy human individuals. In the study overall: The plates for each donor numbered three CD4 naive, three CD4 memory, two CD8 naive and one CD8 memory.

Trimming removed 2 bases from V and 5 bases from J; junction bases left unmatched: 6. Germline V gene lookup returns CDR1 SGHVS and CDR2 FQNEAQ. The CDR3 sequence is 15 residues long. Only in-frame clones appear in the TCRdb table, and some are missing; sequencing was by immunoSEQ multiplex PCR. Of more than 600,000 clones in the sample, around 90% were seen once. Terminally differentiated effector memory CD45RA+ cells were left out of the naive CD8 fraction, which was CD45RO-negative and positively selected for CCR7. Only Caucasian adults living in Nashville, Tennessee served as donors. The origin of this receptor is a man between 25 and 39 years old in good health. This chain joins TRBV7-8 and TRBJ2-7; 10 bases are a match to TRBD1. The source material was naive CD8+ T cells sorted from blood. CDR3 residues: CASSLLGTGVHEQYF. The DNA of the CDR3 is TGTGCCAGCAGCTTACTTGGGACAGGGGTCCACGAGCAGTACTTC.